Here is one TCR beta chain with its context. This CDR3 is 16 amino acids long. The germline V gene has CDR1 MGHRA and CDR2 YSYEKL. V was clipped by 2 bases and J by 6 bases; unmatched bases: 10. In the authors' workflow: Quantification of nucleated cells was approximated via reference gene primer amplification. Sequenced by immunoSEQ multiplex PCR; TCRdb stores in-frame clones only, minus some. V and J calls and clone size follow that table, whereas D and trimming were derived from the DNA. Among just over 300,000 clones listed, 70% to 90% were seen once. This specimen comes from a study of blood T cell repertoires in COVID-19. Study as a whole: Sample material is recorded as cDNA or gDNA derived from T cells, B-cell-depleted T cells, or PBMCs.

Everyone who took part was roughly 18 to 89 years old, and they came from some 23 US areas. Cohorts were based on clinical histories the participants reported. J is TRBJ2-7 and V is TRBV4-1; 10 nucleotides align to TRBD2. This TCR was sampled from a young man who had recovered from COVID-19. Sequencing used PBMCs or T cells enriched from blood (not recorded which). The CDR3 DNA is TGCGCCAGCAGCCAACCTAGCGGGGGCTTGGGCCTCGAGCAGTACTTC. Protein product: CASSQPSGGLGLEQYF.